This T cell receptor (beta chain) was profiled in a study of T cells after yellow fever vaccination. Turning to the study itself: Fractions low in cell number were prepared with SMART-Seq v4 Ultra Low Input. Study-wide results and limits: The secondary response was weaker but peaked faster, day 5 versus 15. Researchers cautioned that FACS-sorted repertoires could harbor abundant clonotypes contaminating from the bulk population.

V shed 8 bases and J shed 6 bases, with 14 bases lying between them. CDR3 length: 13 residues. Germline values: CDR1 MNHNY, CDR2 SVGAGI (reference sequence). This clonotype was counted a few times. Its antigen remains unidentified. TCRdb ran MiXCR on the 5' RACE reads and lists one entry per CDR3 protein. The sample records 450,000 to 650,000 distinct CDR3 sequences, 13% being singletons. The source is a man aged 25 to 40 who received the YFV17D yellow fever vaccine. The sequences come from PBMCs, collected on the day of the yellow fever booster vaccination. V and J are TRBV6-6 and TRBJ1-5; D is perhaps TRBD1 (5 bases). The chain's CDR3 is CASRGAVSQPQHF. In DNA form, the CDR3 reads TGTGCCAGCCGAGGGGCGGTTAGTCAGCCCCAGCATTTT.